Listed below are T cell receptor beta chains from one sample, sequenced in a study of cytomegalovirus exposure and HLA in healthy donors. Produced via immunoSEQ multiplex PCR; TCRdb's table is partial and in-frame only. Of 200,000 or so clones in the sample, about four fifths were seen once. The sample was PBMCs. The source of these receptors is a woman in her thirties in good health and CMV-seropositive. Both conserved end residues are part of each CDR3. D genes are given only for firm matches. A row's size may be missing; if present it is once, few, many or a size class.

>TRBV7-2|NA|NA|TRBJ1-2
TGTGCCAGCAGCTTCACAGGGCTACATAACTATGGCTACACCTTC
CASSFTGLHNYGYTF
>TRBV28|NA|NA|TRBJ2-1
TGTGCCACTACCTGGGCCGACAACAATGAGCAGTTCTTC
CATTWADNNEQFF
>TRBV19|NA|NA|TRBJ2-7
TGTGCCAGTGGACCCAGGGGAATCGGGTACGAGCAGTACTTC
CASGPRGIGYEQYF
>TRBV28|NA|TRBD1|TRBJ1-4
TGTGCCAGCAGGCCACAACAGGGGGGGTCTGAAAAACTGTTTTTT
CASRPQQGGSEKLFF
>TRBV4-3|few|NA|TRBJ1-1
TGCGCCAGCAGCCCCGGGATTATGGGGACTGAAGCTTTCTTT
CASSPGIMGTEAFF
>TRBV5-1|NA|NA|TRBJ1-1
TGCGCCAGCAGCTTGGGGCGGGAGCCGAACACTGAAGCTTTCTTT
CASSLGREPNTEAFF
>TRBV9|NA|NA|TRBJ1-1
TGTGCCAGCAGCGTAGGTCAGAAGAACACTGAAGCTTTCTTT
CASSVGQKNTEAFF
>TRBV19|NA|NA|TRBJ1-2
TGTGCCAGTAGTATTCGGGGACTCCTCCGGCATGGCTACACCTTC
CASSIRGLLRHGYTF
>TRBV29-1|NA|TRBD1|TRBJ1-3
TGCAGCGTCCGAGACAGGGCCGGAAACACCATATATTTT
CSVRDRAGNTIYF
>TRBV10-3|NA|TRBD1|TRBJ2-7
TGTGCCATCAGTGATGGACAGGGGGCTTACGAGCAGTACTTC
CAISDGQGAYEQYF
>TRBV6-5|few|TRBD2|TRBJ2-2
TGTGCCAGCAGCCTCACGGGGGGTGACACCGGGGAGCTGTTTTTT
CASSLTGGDTGELFF
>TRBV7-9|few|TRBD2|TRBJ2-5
TGTGCCAGCAGCCCTGGCGGGGTAGCGGGGGCCCTTCGCCAAGAGACCCAGTACTTC
CASSPGGVAGALRQETQYF
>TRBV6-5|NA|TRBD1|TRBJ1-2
TGTGCCAGCAGTCGAGGGACAGCCTATGGCTACACCTTC
CASSRGTAYGYTF
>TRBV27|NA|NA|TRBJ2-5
TGTGCCAGCGGTGAACTGGGCCGCGAGACCCAGTACTTC
CASGELGRETQYF
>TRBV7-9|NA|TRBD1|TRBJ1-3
TGTGCCAGCAGCTTGAGTGGACAGGGTGGAAACACCATATATTTT
CASSLSGQGGNTIYF
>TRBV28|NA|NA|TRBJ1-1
TGTGCCAGCAGTCCCCCGGTGGAGAATGAAGCTTTCTTT
CASSPPVENEAFF
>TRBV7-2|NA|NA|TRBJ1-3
TGTGCCAGCAGCCGGACAGCCGGAGTGAACACCATATATTTT
CASSRTAGVNTIYF
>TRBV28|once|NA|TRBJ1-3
TGTGCCAGCAGTTTCCAGGGAACTGGAAACACCATATATTTT
CASSFQGTGNTIYF
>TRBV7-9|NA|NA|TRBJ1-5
TGTGCCAGCAGCTTAGAGGGGGGAGGGAATCAGCCCCAGCATTTT
CASSLEGGGNQPQHF
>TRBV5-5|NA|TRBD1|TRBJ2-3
TGTGCCAGCAGCACAGGGGGTTGGAGCACAGATACGCAGTATTTT
CASSTGGWSTDTQYF
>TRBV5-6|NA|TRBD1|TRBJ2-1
TGTGCCAGCAGCCCCCGGGACAGGGTGATTCTTGAGCAGTTCTTC
CASSPRDRVILEQFF
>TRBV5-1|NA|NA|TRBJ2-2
TGCGCCAGCAGCCCTGGGCTACCGAACACCGGGGAGCTGTTTTTT
CASSPGLPNTGELFF
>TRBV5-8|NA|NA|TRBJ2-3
TGTGCCAGCAGCTTAGTACTAGGATTAACAGATACGCAGTATTTT
CASSLVLGLTDTQYF
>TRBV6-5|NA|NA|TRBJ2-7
TGTGCCAGCAGTTACTTCGGAGGAGCCGAGCAGTACTTC
CASSYFGGAEQYF
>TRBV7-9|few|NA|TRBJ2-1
TGTGCCAGCAGCTTAAGTCAGGACACAGTGACCCACAATGAGCAGTTCTTC
CASSLSQDTVTHNEQFF
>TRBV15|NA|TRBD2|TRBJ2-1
TGTGCCACCAACTTCGCGCCTAGCGGAGACAATGAGCAGTTCTTC
CATNFAPSGDNEQFF
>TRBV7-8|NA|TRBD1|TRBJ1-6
TGTGCCAGCAGCCTAGGGGACAGGGGTAATTCACCCCTCCACTTT
CASSLGDRGNSPLHF
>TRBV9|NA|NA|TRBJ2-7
TGTGCCAGCAGCCCCATGGGCCACAACGAGCAGTACTTC
CASSPMGHNEQYF
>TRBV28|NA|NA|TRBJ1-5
TGTGCCAGCAGGGCAGGGTATGGCAATCAGCCCCAGCATTTT
CASRAGYGNQPQHF
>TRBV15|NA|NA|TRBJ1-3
TGTGCCACCAGCAGAGATCGAGGTGTCTCTGGAAACACCATATATTTT
CATSRDRGVSGNTIYF
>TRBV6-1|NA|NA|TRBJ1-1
TGTGCCAGCAGTGACGGAAAGCGATACCCTGAAGCTTTCTTT
CASSDGKRYPEAFF
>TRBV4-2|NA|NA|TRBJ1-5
TGTGCCAGCAGCCAAGTAACCCAGGGCCTTAATCAGCCCCAGCATTTT
CASSQVTQGLNQPQHF
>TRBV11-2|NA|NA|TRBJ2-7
TGTGCCAGCAGCCCCGATCAAACAGGGTTCTCCTACGAGCAGTACTTC
CASSPDQTGFSYEQYF
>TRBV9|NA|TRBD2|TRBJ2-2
TGTGCCAGCAGCGTAAGACTAGCGGGGGAGTTGAACACCGGGGAGCTGTTTTTT
CASSVRLAGELNTGELFF
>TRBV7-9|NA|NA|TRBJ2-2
TGTGCCAGCAGCGCGGGACAGCTCACCGGGGAGCTGTTTTTT
CASSAGQLTGELFF
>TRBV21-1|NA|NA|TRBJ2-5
TGTGCCAGCAGCAAATCCCCCTCGGGGGACGGGAGGGAGACCCAGTACTTC
CASSKSPSGDGRETQYF
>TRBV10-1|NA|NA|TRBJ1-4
TGCGCCAGCAGTGCGGACAGAGTTGGAGAAAAACTGTTTTTT
CASSADRVGEKLFF
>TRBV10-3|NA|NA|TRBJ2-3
TGTGCCATCAGCGGGACTAGCACAGATACGCAGTATTTT
CAISGTSTDTQYF
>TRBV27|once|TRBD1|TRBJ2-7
TGTGCCATCGGACAGGGGGCCTACGAGCAGTACTTC
CAIGQGAYEQYF
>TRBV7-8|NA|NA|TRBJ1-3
TGTGCCAGCAGCGTTAGCCTGGTTTCTGGAAACACCATATATTTT
CASSVSLVSGNTIYF
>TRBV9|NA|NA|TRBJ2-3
TGTGCCAGCAGCGTAGGGGGAGGGGGCGGGGGGACCACAGATACGCAGTATTTT
CASSVGGGGGGTTDTQYF
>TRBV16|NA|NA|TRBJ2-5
TGTGCCAGCAGCCAATTAACACAAGCGGAGACCCAGTACTTC
CASSQLTQAETQYF
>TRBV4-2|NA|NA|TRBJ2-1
TGTGCCAGCAGTAAGGCGGCCGTGGACTACAATGAGCAGTTCTTC
CASSKAAVDYNEQFF
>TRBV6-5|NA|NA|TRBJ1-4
TGTGCCAGCAGTTACTTGCAGGGTGGTGAAAAACTGTTTTTT
CASSYLQGGEKLFF
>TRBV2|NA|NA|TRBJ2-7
TGTGCCAGCAGGGAACAGGGCGCCCTTACCTACGAGCAGTACTTC
CASREQGALTYEQYF
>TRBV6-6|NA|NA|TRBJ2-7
TGTGCCAGCAGTAGTAGTTGGTCTGTCGACGAGCAGTACTTC
CASSSSWSVDEQYF
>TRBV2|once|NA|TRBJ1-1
TGTGCCAGCCGTTCGAGGTTTATGGCTTTCTTT
CASRSRFMAFF
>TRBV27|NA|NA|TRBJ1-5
TGTGCCAGCAGTTTCTTAGGGGCTGGTCAGCCCCAGCATTTT
CASSFLGAGQPQHF
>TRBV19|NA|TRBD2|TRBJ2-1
TGTGCCAGTAGTAGACTAGCGGGAGGGCCTGGTGAGCAGTTCTTC
CASSRLAGGPGEQFF
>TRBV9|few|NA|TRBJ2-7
TGTGCCAGCAGCGGAAACGTCCAGGAATCCTCCTACGAGCAGTACTTC
CASSGNVQESSYEQYF
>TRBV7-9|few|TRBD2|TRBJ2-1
TGTGCCAGCAGCTTGTGGTCTAGCGGGAGGCCGATCTACAATGAGCAGTTCTTC
CASSLWSSGRPIYNEQFF
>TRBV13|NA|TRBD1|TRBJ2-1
TGTGCCAGCAGCGCCTGGACAGGGTCCGAGGGTCCTGATTACAATGAGCAGTTCTTC
CASSAWTGSEGPDYNEQFF
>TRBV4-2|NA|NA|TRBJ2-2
TGTGCCAGCAGGAGGGTGGGGGGGAACACCGGGGAGCTGTTTTTT
CASRRVGGNTGELFF